The rows below give T cell receptor beta chains drawn from one sample of a study of T cell clonotyping in hematopoietic cell transplantation. The table came from immunoSEQ multiplex PCR; TCRdb's copy has only in-frame clones and leaves some out. The table has over 7,500 clones, approximately 80% seen once. The sequencing used PBMCs, collected at the time of graft-versus-host disease after allogeneic stem cell transplant. Receptor source: a male patient in his sixties or seventies who had an allogeneic stem cell transplant from an unrelated donor, so the T cells may come from the graft donor. Some clones in this sample may be carry-over from other donors' samples. The CDR3 runs from the conserved cysteine through the conserved F or W. A D gene is named only where the DNA matches it firmly. Not every row has a clone size; where given, it reads once, few, many or a size class.

>TRBV7-2|NA|NA|TRBJ1-5
TGTGCCAGCAGCCTTCGGGAGGTCGGTCAGCCCCAGCATTTT
CASSLREVGQPQHF
>TRBV28|NA|NA|TRBJ1-2
TGTGCCAGCAGTCCACCGACAGGAGTGGGGGTTCACTATGGCTACACCTTC
CASSPPTGVGVHYGYTF
>TRBV7-2|NA|few|TRBJ1-1
TGTGCCAGCAGCAAGGGGACCACAGAGAACACTGAAGCTTTCTTT
CASSKGTTENTEAFF
>TRBV5-8|NA|NA|TRBJ1-2
TGTGCCAGCGGCAGCTTCCCCTCGATTAACTATGGCTACACCTTC
CASGSFPSINYGYTF
>TRBV10-3|NA|NA|TRBJ2-5
TGTGCCATCAGTGAGTCGGTGGGAGAGAAGACCCAGTACTTC
CAISESVGEKTQYF
>TRBV7-9|NA|NA|TRBJ2-2
TGTGCCAGCAGCTCCATTGTGGGGGCCGGGGAGCTGTTTTTT
CASSSIVGAGELFF
>TRBV19|NA|NA|TRBJ1-2
TGTGCCAGTAGGGCCTGGGGGTATGGCTACACCTTC
CASRAWGYGYTF
>TRBV11-2|NA|NA|TRBJ2-7
TGTGCCAGCAGCTACGGACAGCTCTACGAGCAGTACTTC
CASSYGQLYEQYF
>TRBV7-2|NA|NA|TRBJ1-2
TGTGCCAGCAGCACTTCTAACTATGGCTACACCTTC
CASSTSNYGYTF
>TRBV10-3|NA|NA|TRBJ1-5
TGTGCCATCAGTGAGTCGCTGGCAGTCAATCAGCCCCAGCATTTT
CAISESLAVNQPQHF
>TRBV4-1|NA|NA|TRBJ2-2
TGCGCCAGCAGCCGCCTTCCCATCAAGGCTCCCCTACAGAAGAGGGTTCCCGGGGAGCTGTTTTTT
CASSRLPIKAPLQKRVPGELFF
>TRBV11-1|TRBD1|NA|TRBJ1-4
TGTGCCAGCAGCTTAGAAGGGACAGATGAAAAACTGTTTTTT
CASSLEGTDEKLFF
>TRBV7-9|NA|NA|TRBJ1-2
TGTGCCAGCAGCTTAGCTAACTATGGCTACACCTTC
CASSLANYGYTF
>TRBV11-3|NA|NA|TRBJ2-5
TGTGCCAGCAGCAAGGGACTCCGCGAAGGGGAGACCCAGTACTTC
CASSKGLREGETQYF
>TRBV15|NA|NA|TRBJ1-5
TGTGCCACCAGCAGAGATCCCCGGGGCAATCAGCCCCAGCATTTT
CATSRDPRGNQPQHF
>TRBV5-1|NA|NA|TRBJ1-6
TGCGCCAGCAGCTTGACCCCTGGGCAGGGTCGGAATTCACCCCTCCACTTT
CASSLTPGQGRNSPLHF
>TRBV9|TRBD1|medium-sized|TRBJ1-2
TGTGCCAGCAGCGTAGCGACAGGGACCGTAGGCTACACCTTC
CASSVATGTVGYTF
>TRBV20-1|NA|NA|TRBJ2-1
TGCAGTGCTATAAGTGCTGAGCAGTTCTTC
CSAISAEQFF
>TRBV6-6|NA|NA|TRBJ2-7
TGTGCCAGCACCCTAGACAGCTCCTACGAGCAGTACTTC
CASTLDSSYEQYF
>TRBV5-6|NA|NA|TRBJ1-1
TGTGCCAGCAGCTTCGACAGGAACACTGAAGCTTTCTTT
CASSFDRNTEAFF
>TRBV7-9|TRBD1|NA|TRBJ2-7
TGTGCCAGCAGCCCGGACAGGGGTGAGCAGTACTTC
CASSPDRGEQYF
>TRBV5-1|TRBD1|NA|TRBJ2-7
TGCGCCAGCAGCTTGGAGACAGGGGGACGCTACGAGCAGTACTTC
CASSLETGGRYEQYF
>TRBV2|NA|NA|TRBJ2-3
TGTGCCAGCAGTGAAATAGCCTCCACAGATACGCAGTATTTT
CASSEIASTDTQYF
>TRBV6-5|NA|NA|TRBJ1-5
TGTGCCAGCAGCCGGACCGGGGGGAGGGATCAGCCCCAGCATTTT
CASSRTGGRDQPQHF
>TRBV2|TRBD1|NA|TRBJ2-6
TGTGCCAGCAGTCCTAGGACAGGGGGCGGTGTAAGATCTGGGGCCAACGTCCTGACTTTC
CASSPRTGGGVRSGANVLTF
>TRBV15|NA|NA|TRBJ1-2
TGTGCCACCAGCAGAAACAGACCGGGAGTCCTATCGGGTGGCTACACCTTC
CATSRNRPGVLSGGYTF
>TRBV2|NA|NA|TRBJ1-4
TGTGCCATGTGGGCCGACACGAATGAAAAACTGTTTTTT
CAMWADTNEKLFF
>TRBV6-1|TRBD1|NA|TRBJ1-2
TGTGCCAGCAGGGTCGGGACAGGGTTTGGCTACACCTTC
CASRVGTGFGYTF
>TRBV29-1|TRBD1|NA|TRBJ1-1
TGCAGCGTCCGCGGACAGGGGTACACTGAAGCTTTCTTT
CSVRGQGYTEAFF
>TRBV7-2|TRBD1|NA|TRBJ1-5
TGTGCCAGCAGCTTAGCTGTCAGGGGGTCGGGCAATCAGCCCCAGCATTTT
CASSLAVRGSGNQPQHF
>TRBV7-8|NA|NA|TRBJ2-7
TGTGCCAGCAGTTTCTCGTTTTCCTACGAGCAGTACTTC
CASSFSFSYEQYF
>TRBV6-5|TRBD2|few|TRBJ2-1
TGTGCCAGCAGTTTAGCGGGGGGGGAACACAATGAGCAGTTCTTC
CASSLAGGEHNEQFF
>TRBV5-4|NA|NA|TRBJ1-2
TGTGCCAGCAGCTTTGGGTCAGGTCAGAACTATGGCTACACCTTC
CASSFGSGQNYGYTF
>TRBV29-1|NA|NA|TRBJ2-5
TGCAGCGTCCGGGCCCCCCAAGAAGAGACCCAGTACTTC
CSVRAPQEETQYF
>TRBV19|NA|once|TRBJ2-3
TGTGCCAGTAGTGTATTAGAATCGGATACGCAGTATTTT
CASSVLESDTQYF
>TRBV27|NA|few|TRBJ1-2
TGTGCCAGCAGTCCGTCGAATACAGGGACGAGCGGCTACACCTTC
CASSPSNTGTSGYTF
>TRBV4-3|TRBD1|few|TRBJ2-7
TGCGCCAGCAGCCCCACCTTGGACAGGCCCTACGAGCAGTACTTC
CASSPTLDRPYEQYF
>TRBV7-9|NA|NA|TRBJ2-7
TGTGCCAGCAGCGCGACTGCCTACGAGCAGTACTTC
CASSATAYEQYF
>TRBV6-1|NA|NA|TRBJ1-4
TGTGCCAGCAGTGCAGACGGGATTGAAAAACTGTTTTTT
CASSADGIEKLFF
>TRBV2|TRBD1|NA|TRBJ1-5
TGTGCCAGCAGTGGTGGAGGGGGCCGGCCCCAGCATTTT
CASSGGGGRPQHF
>TRBV10-3|NA|NA|TRBJ1-4
TGTGCCATCAGTGAGTCACCGGGACTCCCGAATGAAAAACTGTTTTTT
CAISESPGLPNEKLFF
>TRBV7-5|NA|NA|TRBJ2-7
TGTGCCAGAAGCCCAGACCGGGGGCAGCCTGTCTCCTACGAGCAGTACTTC
CARSPDRGQPVSYEQYF
>TRBV6-5|NA|NA|TRBJ2-2
TGTGCCAGCAGAGTTGGGACACTCACCGGGGAGCTGTTTTTT
CASRVGTLTGELFF
>TRBV7-2|TRBD1|NA|TRBJ2-1
TGTGCCAGCAGCTTAGGACAGGGGTCCCATCCGCAGTTCTTC
CASSLGQGSHPQFF
>TRBV27|TRBD1|NA|TRBJ1-2
TGTGCCAGCAGTTCCTACAGGGGAATCTACACCTTC
CASSSYRGIYTF